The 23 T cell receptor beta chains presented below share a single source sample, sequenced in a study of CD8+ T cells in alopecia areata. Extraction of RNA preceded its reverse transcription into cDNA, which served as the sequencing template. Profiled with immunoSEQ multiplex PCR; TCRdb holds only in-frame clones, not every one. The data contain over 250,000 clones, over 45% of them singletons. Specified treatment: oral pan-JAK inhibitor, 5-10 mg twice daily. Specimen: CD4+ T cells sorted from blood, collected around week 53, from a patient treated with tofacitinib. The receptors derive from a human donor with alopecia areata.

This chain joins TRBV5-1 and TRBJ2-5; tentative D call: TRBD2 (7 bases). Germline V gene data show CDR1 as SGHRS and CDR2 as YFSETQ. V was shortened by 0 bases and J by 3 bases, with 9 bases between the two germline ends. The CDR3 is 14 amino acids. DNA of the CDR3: TGCGCCAGCAGCTTGGAAGGGGGGGAAGAGACCCAGTACTTC. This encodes CASSLEGGEETQYF.

The CDR3 here is CASSQVQSGENIQYF. In DNA, the CDR3 is TGTGCCAGCAGCCAAGTTCAAAGCGGGGAAAACATTCAGTACTTC. The V gene is TRBV4-2, the J gene TRBJ2-4, with 7 bases aligning to TRBD2. Germline CDR1 LGHNA, CDR2 YNFKEQ. After removal of 1 base from V and 5 bases from J, the junction contained 5 bases not matched to a gene. This CDR3 spans 15 amino acids.

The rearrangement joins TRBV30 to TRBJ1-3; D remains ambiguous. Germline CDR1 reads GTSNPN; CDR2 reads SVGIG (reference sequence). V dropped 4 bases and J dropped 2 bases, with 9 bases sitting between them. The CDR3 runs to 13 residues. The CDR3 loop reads CAWTPVAGNTIYF. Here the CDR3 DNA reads TGTGCCTGGACCCCCGTCGCTGGAAACACCATATATTTT. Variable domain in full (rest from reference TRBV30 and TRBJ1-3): SQTIHQWPATLVQPVGSPLSLECTVEGTSNPNLYWYRQAAGRGLQLLFYSVGIGQISSEVPQNLSASRPQDRQFILSSKKLLLSDSGFYLCAWTPVAGNTIYFGEGSWLTVV.

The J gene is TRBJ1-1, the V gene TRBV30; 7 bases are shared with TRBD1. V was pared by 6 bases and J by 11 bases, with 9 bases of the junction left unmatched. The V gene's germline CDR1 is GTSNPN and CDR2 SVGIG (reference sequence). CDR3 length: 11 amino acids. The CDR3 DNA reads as TGTGCCTGCCCAAAACAGGGGCGCGCTTTCTTT. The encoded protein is CACPKQGRAFF.

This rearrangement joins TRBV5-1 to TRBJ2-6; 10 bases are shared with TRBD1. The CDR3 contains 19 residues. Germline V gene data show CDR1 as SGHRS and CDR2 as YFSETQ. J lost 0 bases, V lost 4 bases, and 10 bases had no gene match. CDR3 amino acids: CASSMAQGQGSSGANVLTF. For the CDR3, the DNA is TGCGCCAGCAGCATGGCCCAGGGACAGGGGTCCTCTGGGGCCAACGTCCTGACTTTC.

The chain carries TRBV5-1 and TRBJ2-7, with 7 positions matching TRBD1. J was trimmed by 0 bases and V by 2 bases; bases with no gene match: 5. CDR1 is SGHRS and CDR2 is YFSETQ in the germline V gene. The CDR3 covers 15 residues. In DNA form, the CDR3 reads TGCGCCAGCAGCTTCGGGACAGAAAACTCCTACGAGCAGTACTTC. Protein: CASSFGTENSYEQYF.

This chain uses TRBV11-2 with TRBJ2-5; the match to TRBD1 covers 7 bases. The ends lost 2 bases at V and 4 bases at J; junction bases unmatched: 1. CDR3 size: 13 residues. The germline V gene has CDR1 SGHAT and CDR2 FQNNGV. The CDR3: CASSLTGAETQYF. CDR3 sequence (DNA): TGTGCCAGCAGCTTAACAGGGGCAGAGACCCAGTACTTC.

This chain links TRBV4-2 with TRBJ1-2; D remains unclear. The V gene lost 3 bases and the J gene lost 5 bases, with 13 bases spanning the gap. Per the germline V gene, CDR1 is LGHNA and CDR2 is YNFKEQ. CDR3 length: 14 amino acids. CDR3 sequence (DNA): TGTGCCAGCAGCCAGGGAAGTACAGCGTATGGCTACACCTTC. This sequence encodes CASSQGSTAYGYTF.

The CDR3 DNA reads as TGTGCCAGCAGCTTGGGTGTCGGAGCCGGAGGATACACCTTC. Translating gives CASSLGVGAGGYTF. The genes are TRBV5-4 and TRBJ1-2, with D uncertain. This CDR3 spans 14 amino acids. Trimming took 0 bases from V and 11 from J, leaving 17 bases between them. Germline loops: CDR1 SGHNT, CDR2 YYREEE (reference sequence).

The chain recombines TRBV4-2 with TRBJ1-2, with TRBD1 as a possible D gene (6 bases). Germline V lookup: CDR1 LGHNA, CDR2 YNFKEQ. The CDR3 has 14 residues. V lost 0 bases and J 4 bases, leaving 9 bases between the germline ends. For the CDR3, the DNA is TGTGCCAGCAGCCAAGATCTACAGGGCTATGGCTACACCTTC. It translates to CASSQDLQGYGYTF.

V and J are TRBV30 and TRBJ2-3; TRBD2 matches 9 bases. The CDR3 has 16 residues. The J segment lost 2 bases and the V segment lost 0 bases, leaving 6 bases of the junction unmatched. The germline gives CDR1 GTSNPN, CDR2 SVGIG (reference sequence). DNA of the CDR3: TGTGCCTGGAGTGTACTTAGCGGGGGCATCACAGATACGCAGTATTTT. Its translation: CAWSVLSGGITDTQYF.

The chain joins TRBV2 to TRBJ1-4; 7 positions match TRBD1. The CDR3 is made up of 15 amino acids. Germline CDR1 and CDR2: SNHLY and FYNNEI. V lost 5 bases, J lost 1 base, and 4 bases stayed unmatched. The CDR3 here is CASSPTGVTNEKLFF. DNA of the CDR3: TGTGCCAGCAGTCCCACAGGGGTAACTAATGAAAAACTGTTTTTT.

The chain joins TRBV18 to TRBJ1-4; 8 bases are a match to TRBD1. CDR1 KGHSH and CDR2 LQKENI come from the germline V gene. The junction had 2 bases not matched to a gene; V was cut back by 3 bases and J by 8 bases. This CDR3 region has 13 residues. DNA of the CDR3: TGTGCCAGCTCACCGCGGACAGGGGAAAAACTGTTTTTT. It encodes CASSPRTGEKLFF.

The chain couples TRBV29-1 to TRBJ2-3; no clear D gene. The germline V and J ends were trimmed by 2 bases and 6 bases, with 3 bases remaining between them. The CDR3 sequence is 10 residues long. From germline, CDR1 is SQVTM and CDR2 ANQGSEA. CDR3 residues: CSVERDTQYF. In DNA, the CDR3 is TGCAGCGTTGAAAGGGATACGCAGTATTTT.

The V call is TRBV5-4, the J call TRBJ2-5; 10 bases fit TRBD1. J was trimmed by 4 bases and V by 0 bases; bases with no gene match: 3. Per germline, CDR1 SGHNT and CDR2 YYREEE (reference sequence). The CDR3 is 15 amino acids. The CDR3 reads CASSLGGTGVETQYF. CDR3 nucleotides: TGTGCCAGCAGCTTGGGCGGGACAGGGGTAGAGACCCAGTACTTC.

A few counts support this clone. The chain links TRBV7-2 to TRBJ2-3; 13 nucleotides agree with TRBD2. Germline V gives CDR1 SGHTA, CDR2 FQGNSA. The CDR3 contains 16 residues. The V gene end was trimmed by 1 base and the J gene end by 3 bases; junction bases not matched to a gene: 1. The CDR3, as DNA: TGTGCCAGCAGCTTAGAACTAGCGGGGGGGACAGATACGCAGTATTTT. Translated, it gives CASSLELAGGTDTQYF.

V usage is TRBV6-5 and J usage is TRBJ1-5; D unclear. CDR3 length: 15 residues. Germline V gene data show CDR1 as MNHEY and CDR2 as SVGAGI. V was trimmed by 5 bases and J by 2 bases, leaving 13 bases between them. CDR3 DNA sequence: TGTGCCAGCAGTGCCGGGATTGTGGGCAATCAGCCCCAGCATTTT. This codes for CASSAGIVGNQPQHF.

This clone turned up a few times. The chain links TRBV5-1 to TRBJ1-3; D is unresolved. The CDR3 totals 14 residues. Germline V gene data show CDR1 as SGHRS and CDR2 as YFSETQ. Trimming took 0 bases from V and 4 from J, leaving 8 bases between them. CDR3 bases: TGCGCCAGCAGCTTGGGACACGAAGGAAACACCATATATTTT. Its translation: CASSLGHEGNTIYF.

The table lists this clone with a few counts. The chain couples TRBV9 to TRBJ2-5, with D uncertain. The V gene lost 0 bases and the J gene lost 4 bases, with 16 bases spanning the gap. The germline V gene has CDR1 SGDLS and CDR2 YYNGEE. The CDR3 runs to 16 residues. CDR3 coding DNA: TGTGCCAGCAGCGTAGGAAATAGCTGGTTGGGAGAGACCCAGTACTTC. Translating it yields CASSVGNSWLGETQYF.

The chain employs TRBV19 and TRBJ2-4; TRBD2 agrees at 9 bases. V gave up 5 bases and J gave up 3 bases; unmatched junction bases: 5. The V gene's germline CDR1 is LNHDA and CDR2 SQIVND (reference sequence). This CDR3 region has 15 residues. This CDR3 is CASSPRGRVKNIQYF. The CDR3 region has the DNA TGTGCCAGTAGTCCCCGCGGGAGGGTCAAAAACATTCAGTACTTC.

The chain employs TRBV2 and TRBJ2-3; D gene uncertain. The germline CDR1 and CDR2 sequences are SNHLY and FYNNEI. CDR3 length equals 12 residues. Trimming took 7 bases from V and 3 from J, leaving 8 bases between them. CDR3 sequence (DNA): TGTGCCAGCACAACCAGGACAGATACGCAGTATTTT. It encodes CASTTRTDTQYF.

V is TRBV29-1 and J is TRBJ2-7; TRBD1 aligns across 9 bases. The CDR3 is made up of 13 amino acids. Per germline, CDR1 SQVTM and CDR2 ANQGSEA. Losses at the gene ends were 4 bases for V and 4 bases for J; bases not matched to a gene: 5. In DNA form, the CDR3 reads TGCAGCGTTGGGACAGGGGCAGGGTACGAGCAGTACTTC. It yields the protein CSVGTGAGYEQYF.

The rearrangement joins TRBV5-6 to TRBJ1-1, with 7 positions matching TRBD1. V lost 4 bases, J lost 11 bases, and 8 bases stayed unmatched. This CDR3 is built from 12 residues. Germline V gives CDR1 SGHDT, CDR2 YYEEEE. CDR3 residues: CASSVLDRAAFF. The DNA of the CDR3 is TGTGCCAGCAGCGTACTCGACAGGGCCGCTTTCTTT. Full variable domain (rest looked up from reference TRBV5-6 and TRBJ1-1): DAGVTQSPTHLIKTRGQQVTLRCSPKSGHDTVSWYQQALGQGPQFIFQYYEEEERQRGNFPDRFSGHQFPNYSSELNVNALLLGDSALYLCASSVLDRAAFFGQGTRLTVV.